This TCR beta chain was captured by sequencing in a study of graft-versus-host responses after intestinal transplantation. Study-wide background: Transplantation in recipients was multivisceral, liver-intestinal, or isolated intestinal. The recipients all started with anti-thymocyte globulin induction and then took tacrolimus and steroids for 3 to 4 years. Overall study results and limits: Some patients had graft-donor T cell macrochimerism. In their allografts, the ratios of graft-versus-host to host-versus-graft T cell clones were high. Investigators detected GvH clones in recipient marrow, with some emerging earlier in ileum or blood.

A note on this clone: Its antigen is currently unknown.

Only in-frame clones appear in the TCRdb table, and some are missing; sequencing was by immunoSEQ multiplex PCR. The sample has approximately 40,000 clones; 91% are singletons. After removal of 2 bases from V and 8 bases from J, the junction contained 4 bases not matched to a gene. Germline-derived CDR1 and CDR2 are LNHNV and YYDKDF (reference sequence). This CDR3 spans 13 amino acids. Sample: PBMCs, taken 300 to 320 days after intestinal transplant. The rearrangement links TRBV15 to TRBJ1-1; 8 nucleotides line up with TRBD1. The receptor was isolated from a human patient who received an intestinal transplant, so some T cells may come from the graft donor. This CDR3 is CATSRRQGFEAFF. The CDR3 DNA sequence: TGTGCCACCAGCAGACGACAGGGGTTCGAAGCTTTCTTT.